A single sample gave rise to the 14 T cell receptor beta chains below, sequenced in a study of regulatory T cells in long-lasting Graves disease. Arm-PCR of CDR3 regions with iRepertoire HTBI primers generated TCR beta libraries. MiXCR, run by TCRdb on the multiplex PCR reads, gives a single entry per CDR3 protein. The sample records 300,000 or so distinct CDR3 sequences, 15% to 20% being singletons. Time point reported: persistent/refractory GD, antithyroid drugs over 5 years with positive TRAb. Generation of the TCR library employed RNA extracted from PBMCs. Sequenced here: peripheral blood mononuclear cells (PBMCs), sampled when the disease was refractory, from a patient treated with antithyroid drugs. These receptors all stem from a female donor with Graves disease.

In this sample, this clonotype turned up many times. The chain employs TRBV11-2 and TRBJ2-5; 12 nucleotides match TRBD2. The CDR3 is made up of 18 amino acids. The germline gives CDR1 SGHAT, CDR2 FQNNGV. J was trimmed by 5 bases and V by 1 base; bases with no gene match: 11. The CDR3 nucleotides are TGTGCCAGCAGCTTAGGTTGGCTAGCGGGAGGGTACGTGGAGACCCAGTACTTC. Protein sequence: CASSLGWLAGGYVETQYF.

The J gene is TRBJ1-2, the V gene TRBV10-2, with TRBD1 matching over 7 bases. Germline V gives CDR1 WSHSY, CDR2 SAAADI. Trimming took 6 bases from V and 7 from J; bases not matched to a gene: 8. The CDR3 sequence is 13 residues long. CDR3 nucleotide sequence: TGCGCCAGCAGGGCTGACAGGGAGGGTGGCTACACCTTC. This encodes CASRADREGGYTF.

This clonotype was observed at least ten times. The genes are TRBV12-3 or TRBV12-4 and TRBJ2-7; possibly TRBD2 for D (5 bases). With 6 bases removed from V and 4 bases from J, the gap between germline ends came to 10 bases. This CDR3 is 12 amino acids long. The CDR3: CASSLTIYEQYF. The CDR3 nucleotides read TGTGCCAGCAGCCTGACTATATACGAGCAGTACTTC.

The sample holds many counts of this clonotype. The chain joins TRBV20-1 to TRBJ1-1, with unresolved D. The CDR3 loop spans 13 amino acids. CDR1 is DFQATT and CDR2 is SNEGSKA in the germline V gene (reference sequence). The V gene lost 3 bases and the J gene lost 4 bases, with 12 bases spanning the gap. The CDR3 DNA follows: TGCAGTGCTAGCGACATTTCGGGCACTGAAGCTTTCTTT. Amino acid sequence: CSASDISGTEAFF.

This clonotype has just a few counts. The chain has TRBV19 and TRBJ2-7; D ambiguous. Germline values: CDR1 LNHDA, CDR2 SQIVND (reference sequence). V was clipped by 3 bases and J by 0 bases, with 9 bases between them. The CDR3 is 14 residues long. This CDR3 is CASSITSSSYEQYF. CDR3 DNA: TGTGCCAGTAGTATCACTTCCAGCTCCTACGAGCAGTACTTC. The full variable domain, its missing parts supplied by reference TRBV19 and TRBJ2-7, is DGGITQSPKYLFRKEGQNVTLSCEQNLNHDAMYWYRQDPGQGLRLIYYSQIVNDFQKGDIAEGYSVSREKKESFPLTVTSAQKNPTAFYLCASSITSSSYEQYFGPGTRLTVT.

Comment on this clonotype: A much more abundant neighbour one base away suggests this may be a read error. The chain is built from TRBV28 and TRBJ1-6; D ambiguous. CDR3 size: 14 residues. CDR1 and CDR2 (germline): MDHEN, SYDVKM. CDR3 in amino acids: CASSLIGWNSPPHF. The CDR3 DNA is TGTGCCAGCAGTTTAATCGGGTGGAATTCACCCCCCCACTTT.

Ten or more counts support this clonotype. For the CDR3, the DNA is TGTGCCAGCAGGCCGCGGACAGGGGAAGAGACCCAGTACTTC. Translating gives CASRPRTGEETQYF. This chain connects TRBV2 to TRBJ2-5, with 9 bases fitting TRBD1. This CDR3 spans 14 amino acids. The germline CDR1 and CDR2 sequences are SNHLY and FYNNEI. Germline trimming cut 6 bases from V and 3 bases from J; bases unmatched to any gene: 5.

The chain carries TRBV10-2 and TRBJ1-5, with 8 bases fitting TRBD1. Trimming cost V 2 bases and J 5 bases; bases outside gene matches: 8. CDR1 is WSHSY and CDR2 is SAAADI in the germline V gene. The CDR3 runs to 16 residues. CDR3 amino acids: CASSEITGGGDQPQHF. In DNA, the CDR3 is TGCGCCAGCAGTGAGATTACAGGGGGAGGGGATCAGCCCCAGCATTTT.

CDR3 amino acids: CASSPSGQQIYNEQFF. CDR3 nucleotides: TGTGCCAGCTCACCAAGTGGACAGCAGATCTACAATGAGCAGTTCTTC. This rearrangement joins TRBV18 to TRBJ2-1; D possibly corresponds to TRBD1 (6 bases). The germline V gene encodes CDR1 KGHSH and CDR2 LQKENI. Deletions cut 2 bases from V and 3 bases from J, with 14 bases between. CDR3 length equals 16 residues.

This clonotype was seen at least ten times. This chain uses TRBV28 with TRBJ2-5; 12 bases fit TRBD1. From germline, CDR1 is MDHEN and CDR2 SYDVKM. The CDR3 loop spans 15 amino acids. Unmatched junction bases numbered 13, after V lost 10 bases and J lost 7 bases. The CDR3 protein is CATGGTGGLKTTQYF. The CDR3 DNA reads as TGTGCCACCGGGGGGACAGGGGGCCTCAAGACGACCCAGTACTTC.

This clonotype was seen many times. V gene TRBV7-2 combines with J gene TRBJ1-5; no definite D call. The germline V and J ends were trimmed by 3 bases and 4 bases, with 10 bases remaining between them. Looked up from germline, CDR1 is SGHTA and CDR2 is FQGNSA. CDR3 length: 14 residues. CDR3 protein: CASSLRVGNQPQHF. In DNA form, the CDR3 reads TGTGCCAGCAGCTTGAGGGTAGGGAATCAGCCCCAGCATTTT.

About this clonotype itself: A read error is likely, as this CDR3 ends without the conserved phenylalanine or tryptophan. The chain uses TRBV7-2 and TRBJ1-5; D not certain. This CDR3 has 16 residues. Germline values: CDR1 SGHTA, CDR2 FQGNSA. Between the trimmed V and J ends, which lost 2 bases and 6 bases, there was a span of 17 bases. This chain's CDR3 is CASSLRSAGRRQPQHL. The CDR3 bases are TGTGCCAGCAGCTTAAGGTCTGCAGGACGGCGTCAGCCCCAGCATCTT.

This chain links TRBV4-1 with TRBJ1-1, with 8 bases identical to TRBD1. The V gene's germline CDR1 is MGHRA and CDR2 YSYEKL. This CDR3 comprises 18 residues. Losses at the gene ends were 1 base for V and 1 base for J; bases not matched to a gene: 11. For the CDR3, the DNA is TGCGCCAGCAGCCAAGGGGACAGGTTAGTGATGGGGAACACTGAAGCTTTCTTT. This codes for CASSQGDRLVMGNTEAFF.

The CDR3 DNA reads TGTGCCAGCAGCTTCGTAACGAACACCGGGGAGCTGTTTTTT. It is translated as CASSFVTNTGELFF. The chain couples TRBV7-9 to TRBJ2-2; D is unresolved. The CDR3 contains 14 residues. The V end lost 3 bases, the J end lost 0 bases, and 5 bases lay between the germline ends. In germline, CDR1 is SEHNR, CDR2 FQNEAQ (reference sequence).